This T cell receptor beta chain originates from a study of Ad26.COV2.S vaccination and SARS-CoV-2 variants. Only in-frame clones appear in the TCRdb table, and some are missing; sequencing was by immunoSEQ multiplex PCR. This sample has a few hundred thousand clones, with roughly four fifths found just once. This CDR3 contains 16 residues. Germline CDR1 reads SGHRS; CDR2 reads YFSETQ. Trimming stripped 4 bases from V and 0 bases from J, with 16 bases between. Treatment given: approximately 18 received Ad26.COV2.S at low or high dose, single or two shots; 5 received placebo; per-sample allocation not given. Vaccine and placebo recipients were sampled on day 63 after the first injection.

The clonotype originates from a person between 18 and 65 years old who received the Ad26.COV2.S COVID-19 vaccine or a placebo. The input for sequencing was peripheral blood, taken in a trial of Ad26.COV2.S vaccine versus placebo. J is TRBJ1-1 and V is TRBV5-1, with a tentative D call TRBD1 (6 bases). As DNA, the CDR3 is TGCGCCAGCAGCACACAGGGATGGGAGATGAACACTGAAGCTTTCTTT. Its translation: CASSTQGWEMNTEAFF.